A selection of T cell receptor beta chains follows, all from one sample in a study of shared clonotypes between healthy human individuals. Method: immunoSEQ multiplex PCR; TCRdb's copy keeps in-frame clones and lacks some. The table shows approximately 180,000 clones, with 90% to 95% occurring only once. Sequenced material: naive CD4+ T cells sorted from blood. The receptors derive from a woman younger than 45 in good health. Each CDR3 is given with its conserved first and last residue. D genes are given only for firm matches. Clone size is not always given. Where it is, it says once, few, many or a class for expanded clones.

d_gene,abundance,v_gene,j_gene,CDR3aa,CDR3nt
.,.,TRBV10-3,TRBJ2-7,CAIREGQSYEQYF,TGTGCCATCAGGGAGGGACAGTCCTACGAGCAGTACTTC
.,.,TRBV5-6,TRBJ2-3,CASSPRWGADTQYF,TGTGCCAGCAGTCCCCGGTGGGGCGCAGATACGCAGTATTTT
TRBD2,.,TRBV7-9,TRBJ2-7,CASPGPAGESSYEQYF,TGTGCCAGTCCCGGGCCAGCGGGGGAAAGCTCCTACGAGCAGTACTTC
TRBD1,.,TRBV29-1,TRBJ1-1,CSVEKTGGSEAFF,TGCAGCGTTGAAAAAACAGGGGGCTCTGAAGCTTTCTTT
.,once,TRBV6-1,TRBJ1-2,CASSGPRQIYF,TGTGCCAGCAGTGGCCCTCGACAGATTTACTTC
.,.,TRBV28,TRBJ2-7,CASSSSAFGEGYEQYF,TGTGCCAGCAGTTCTAGTGCCTTCGGAGAGGGCTACGAGCAGTACTTC
.,.,TRBV28,TRBJ2-5,CASSLAPYQETQYF,TGTGCCAGCAGTTTAGCGCCGTACCAAGAGACCCAGTACTTC
.,once,TRBV28,TRBJ1-5,CASRRLRVGQPQHF,TGTGCCAGCAGAAGACTTAGGGTTGGACAGCCCCAGCATTTT
.,.,TRBV7-9,TRBJ2-7,CASSPLKRVHEQYF,TGTGCCAGCAGCCCCTTGAAAAGGGTCCACGAGCAGTACTTC
.,.,TRBV28,TRBJ2-5,CASRGRETQYF,TGTGCCAGCAGGGGTCGGGAGACCCAGTACTTC
TRBD1,.,TRBV19,TRBJ2-2,CASQTVGWGQGRTGELFF,TGTGCCAGTCAGACCGTCGGATGGGGACAGGGGAGGACCGGGGAGCTGTTTTTT
.,.,TRBV25-1,TRBJ2-7,CASNPERDRYEQYF,TGTGCCAGCAACCCAGAACGGGATCGGTACGAGCAGTACTTC
.,.,TRBV28,TRBJ1-1,CASRRPQGFGTEAFF,TGTGCCAGCCGGAGACCTCAGGGGTTCGGGACTGAAGCTTTCTTT
.,.,TRBV5-5,TRBJ1-2,CASSLGVNYGYTF,TGTGCCAGCAGCTTGGGGGTAAACTATGGCTACACCTTC
TRBD2,.,TRBV5-1,TRBJ2-3,CASSLDAAGRRTSGTDTQYF,TGCGCCAGCAGCTTGGACGCGGCGGGGCGCAGGACTAGCGGCACAGATACGCAGTATTTT
.,.,TRBV6-5,TRBJ1-1,CASSYRELTEAFF,TGTGCCAGCAGTTACAGGGAATTGACTGAAGCTTTCTTT
TRBD2,.,TRBV27,TRBJ2-7,CASSFFLGGGLYEQYF,TGTGCCAGCAGTTTTTTTTTGGGGGGAGGGTTGTACGAGCAGTACTTC
.,.,TRBV5-1,TRBJ2-7,CASSLYPVGGQEYEQYF,TGCGCCAGCAGCTTGTACCCCGTGGGGGGCCAAGAATACGAGCAGTACTTC
.,.,TRBV27,TRBJ1-2,CASSLFREDGYTF,TGTGCCAGCAGTTTGTTCAGGGAGGATGGCTACACCTTC
.,once,TRBV30,TRBJ2-7,CACYAGTYEQYF,TGTGCCTGTTATGCCGGGACCTACGAGCAGTACTTC
.,.,TRBV6-1,TRBJ2-7,CASSRGTYEQYF,TGTGCCAGCAGCCGGGGAACCTACGAGCAGTACTTC
.,.,TRBV5-1,TRBJ1-4,CASSLVGMGEKLFF,TGCGCCAGCAGCTTGGTAGGGATGGGTGAAAAACTGTTTTTT
.,.,TRBV18,TRBJ1-6,CASSPRRLEGDSPLHF,TGTGCCAGCTCACCACGAAGGCTCGAGGGGGATTCACCCCTCCACTTT
.,.,TRBV30,TRBJ1-2,CAWSVRAGGGYTF,TGTGCCTGGAGTGTACGTGCAGGCGGAGGCTACACCTTC
.,.,TRBV11-2,TRBJ2-5,CASSLVSKTQYF,TGTGCCAGCAGCTTAGTATCGAAGACCCAGTACTTC
TRBD1,.,TRBV25-1,TRBJ2-3,CASSAGSGTGATDTQYF,TGTGCCAGCAGTGCGGGTTCCGGGACAGGGGCCACAGATACGCAGTATTTT
.,.,TRBV6-6,TRBJ2-7,CASSRSQGWGYEQYF,TGTGCCAGCAGTAGGAGTCAGGGATGGGGCTACGAGCAGTACTTC
TRBD1,.,TRBV5-1,TRBJ2-3,CASSLGDRVTDTQYF,TGCGCCAGCAGCTTGGGGGACAGGGTAACAGATACGCAGTATTTT
.,.,TRBV28,TRBJ1-4,CASSPQGLTNEKLFF,TGTGCCAGCAGCCCCCAGGGTTTAACTAATGAAAAACTGTTTTTT
TRBD1,.,TRBV19,TRBJ2-2,CASAPRQGNTGELFF,TGTGCCAGCGCCCCCAGACAGGGTAACACCGGGGAGCTGTTTTTT
TRBD1,.,TRBV19,TRBJ2-7,CASSSGQGLPSSYEQYF,TGTGCCAGTAGTAGCGGACAGGGGTTACCCTCCTCCTACGAGCAGTACTTC
.,.,TRBV29-1,TRBJ1-1,CSVANGFTEAFF,TGCAGCGTCGCTAACGGGTTCACTGAAGCTTTCTTT
.,.,TRBV11-2,TRBJ1-4,CASSESGEKLFF,TGTGCCAGCAGCGAAAGCGGGGAAAAACTGTTTTTT
.,once,TRBV7-3,TRBJ2-7,CASSLSSRGTHEQYF,TGTGCCAGCAGCTTAAGTTCGAGGGGAACCCACGAGCAGTACTTC
TRBD2,.,TRBV25-1,TRBJ2-3,CASSVWGVAGFTDTQYF,TGTGCCAGCAGTGTCTGGGGGGTAGCGGGTTTCACAGATACGCAGTATTTT
TRBD2,.,TRBV11-2,TRBJ2-1,CASSFLSGSINEQFF,TGTGCCAGCAGCTTCCTTAGCGGGAGTATTAATGAGCAGTTCTTC
.,once,TRBV27,TRBJ2-7,CASGNTGLTTAEQYF,TGTGCCAGCGGGAATACGGGGCTAACTACGGCCGAGCAGTACTTC
TRBD1,.,TRBV6-1,TRBJ1-2,CASSEQGEGNYGYTF,TGTGCCAGCAGTGAACAGGGGGAGGGAAACTATGGCTACACCTTC
TRBD1,.,TRBV28,TRBJ2-5,CASSTTGGREETQYF,TGTGCCAGCAGTACGACAGGGGGAAGGGAAGAGACCCAGTACTTC
.,.,TRBV6-5,TRBJ2-5,CATQGTAQQGTQYF,TGTGCCACCCAAGGGACTGCGCAGCAGGGGACCCAGTACTTC
.,.,TRBV4-2,TRBJ1-2,CASSSTAGTNYGYTF,TGTGCCAGCAGCTCTACCGCGGGAACTAACTATGGCTACACCTTC
.,.,TRBV5-1,TRBJ2-7,CASSHYSVLSYEQYF,TGCGCCAGCAGTCACTATAGCGTCCTCTCCTACGAGCAGTACTTC
.,.,TRBV5-1,TRBJ2-7,CASRDTPGARESSYEQYF,TGCGCCAGCAGGGACACCCCCGGGGCCCGAGAGTCCTCCTACGAGCAGTACTTC
TRBD2,.,TRBV11-2,TRBJ2-7,CASSFGRRLAGRLEYEQYF,TGTGCCAGCAGCTTCGGTCGGCGGCTAGCGGGAAGGTTGGAGTACGAGCAGTACTTC
.,.,TRBV6-5,TRBJ2-7,CASSDSGGIAYEQYF,TGTGCCAGCAGTGACTCCGGCGGGATCGCCTACGAGCAGTACTTC
TRBD1,.,TRBV28,TRBJ1-5,CASRGTGKGNQPQHF,TGTGCCAGCAGGGGGACAGGGAAGGGCAATCAGCCCCAGCATTTT
.,.,TRBV30,TRBJ2-2,CAWSGDGPNTGELFF,TGTGCCTGGAGTGGTGACGGGCCAAACACCGGGGAGCTGTTTTTT
TRBD2,once,TRBV7-9,TRBJ2-7,CASSLEAGVPYEQYF,TGTGCCAGCAGCTTAGAGGCGGGAGTCCCCTACGAGCAGTACTTC
TRBD2,.,TRBV18,TRBJ2-3,CASSGLAASTDTQYF,TGTGCCAGCTCAGGACTAGCGGCTAGCACAGATACGCAGTATTTT
.,.,TRBV21-1,TRBJ2-4,CASSPGWTVRAKNIQYF,TGTGCCAGCAGCCCTGGGTGGACAGTCCGGGCCAAAAACATTCAGTACTTC